The source of this T cell receptor beta chain is a study of CD8+ T cells in alopecia areata. At the level of the study: Among treated patients, oral tofacitinib was administered at 5 to 10 mg twice daily.

Whole-study results and caveats: Shared TCR sequences were less clear between patients than in mice, possibly partly from HLA diversity. Clonality exceeded that of normal scalp in lesional scalp, most notably in alopecia totalis/universalis. Any link of baseline CD8+ expansion to response, resting on one nonresponder, remains uncertain.

Following extraction, RNA underwent reverse transcription to cDNA, which served as the sequencing template. TCRdb's table, derived via immunoSEQ multiplex PCR, lists solely in-frame clones and lacks some. This sample carries about 140,000 clones, 54% of them seen once, and the ten largest clones take approximately 15%. Regarding this clone: The antigen remains undetermined.

The CDR3 extends over 12 amino acids. Germline CDR1 reads SEHNR; CDR2 reads FQNEAQ (reference sequence). Trimming took off 4 bases at V and 11 bases at J, with 14 bases between the two ends. Treatment: oral pan-JAK inhibitor, 5-10 mg twice daily. The source is a human donor with alopecia areata. J is TRBJ1-2 and V is TRBV7-9, with D possibly matching TRBD1 (6 bases). Sequences were derived from CD8+ T cells sorted from blood, sampled at week 4, from a patient treated with tofacitinib. CDR3 residues: CASSSLGAGYTF. CDR3 nucleotides: TGTGCCAGCAGCTCCCTGGGGGCGGGGTACACCTTC.